These T cell receptor beta chains were read from a single sample in a study of blood T cell repertoires in COVID-19. Method: immunoSEQ multiplex PCR; TCRdb's copy keeps in-frame clones and lacks some. The table has about 100,000 clones, 70% to 90% seen once. Sequenced input: peripheral blood. These receptor sequences come from a human donor in a cohort sampled during active COVID-19. Both conserved end residues are part of each CDR3. A D gene is named only where the DNA matches it firmly. Some rows have no size entry. The others give once, few or many, or a class for an expanded clone.

TRBV6-5	-	TRBJ2-1	-	CASAWKGEGYNEQFF	TGTGCCTCCGCTTGGAAGGGGGAGGGATACAATGAGCAGTTCTTC
TRBV21-1	-	TRBJ2-7	-	CASSGTSGNSNEQYF	TGTGCCAGCAGCGGGACTAGCGGGAACTCTAACGAGCAGTACTTC
TRBV4-1	-	TRBJ1-4	-	CASSQNREGEKLFF	TGCGCCAGCAGCCAAAACAGGGAAGGAGAAAAACTGTTTTTT
TRBV9	-	TRBJ2-2	-	CASMGGGSFPPGELFF	TGTGCCAGCATGGGGGGCGGGAGCTTCCCCCCCGGGGAGCTGTTTTTT
TRBV14	-	TRBJ2-2	-	CASSQVPGNTGELFF	TGTGCCAGCAGCCAAGTTCCGGGGAACACCGGGGAGCTGTTTTTT
TRBV12-3/TRBV12-4	-	TRBJ1-4	-	CASSLVRNEKLFF	TGTGCCAGCAGTTTAGTGAGGAATGAAAAACTGTTTTTT
TRBV5-1	-	TRBJ1-1	-	CASNYGRPVSSEAFF	TGCGCCAGCAACTACGGGAGGCCGGTTTCGTCTGAAGCTTTCTTT
TRBV11-2	-	TRBJ2-1	TRBD2	CASSLSGRVSYNEQFF	TGTGCCAGCAGTTTGAGCGGGAGGGTCTCCTACAATGAGCAGTTCTTC
TRBV28	-	TRBJ2-5	TRBD2	CASSPPDRLAGLQETQYF	TGTGCCAGCAGCCCTCCAGATCGACTAGCGGGGTTACAAGAGACCCAGTACTTC
TRBV25-1	-	TRBJ1-2	TRBD1	CASSAGGRYGYTF	TGTGCCAGCAGTGCAGGGGGACGGTATGGCTACACCTTC
TRBV5-1	-	TRBJ2-5	-	CASSLERRYQETQYF	TGCGCCAGCAGCTTGGAGCGACGGTACCAAGAGACCCAGTACTTC
TRBV24-1	-	TRBJ2-2	-	CATSVSKNTGELFF	TGTGCCACCAGTGTTAGTAAGAACACCGGGGAGCTGTTTTTT
TRBV12-5	-	TRBJ1-1	TRBD1	CASAWTGGKTEAFF	TGTGCTAGTGCCTGGACAGGGGGAAAAACTGAAGCTTTCTTT
TRBV25-1	-	TRBJ1-2	-	CASSVDSYYGYTF	TGTGCCAGCAGTGTTGACAGTTACTATGGCTACACCTTC
TRBV19	-	TRBJ1-1	TRBD1	CASHRQGPNTEAFF	TGTGCCAGTCACCGACAGGGGCCGAACACTGAAGCTTTCTTT
TRBV4-1	-	TRBJ2-2	TRBD1	CASRLGQGAPAGELFF	TGCGCCAGCAGGCTGGGACAGGGGGCGCCGGCCGGGGAGCTGTTTTTT
TRBV6-5	-	TRBJ1-6	-	CASRTAASPLHF	TGTGCCAGCAGGACAGCAGCATCACCCCTCCACTTT
TRBV15	-	TRBJ1-1	-	CATSKRTTGLNTEAFF	TGTGCCACCAGCAAAAGAACTACAGGGTTGAACACTGAAGCTTTCTTT
TRBV6-2/TRBV6-3	-	TRBJ2-1	-	CASSPDLANEQFF	TGTGCCAGCAGTCCCGATCTAGCGAATGAGCAGTTCTTC
TRBV20-1	-	TRBJ1-5	TRBD1	CSASQGVNQPQHF	TGCAGTGCCAGTCAGGGGGTCAATCAGCCCCAGCATTTT
TRBV19	-	TRBJ1-2	-	CASSIDLQDYTF	TGTGCCAGTAGTATAGATTTACAGGATTACACCTTC
TRBV24-1	-	TRBJ2-2	TRBD2	CATSDFTSGSAGELFF	TGTGCCACCAGTGATTTCACTAGCGGGAGCGCCGGGGAGCTGTTTTTT
TRBV7-9	-	TRBJ2-7	-	CASSPVLTGTEQYF	TGTGCCAGCAGCCCAGTTCTTACAGGGACCGAGCAGTACTTC
TRBV28	-	TRBJ1-5	-	CASKPWTEHKWAQPQHF	TGTGCCAGCAAACCCTGGACAGAACACAAGTGGGCTCAGCCCCAGCATTTT
TRBV6-5	-	TRBJ1-5	-	CASSRGRGGDQPQHF	TGTGCCAGCAGCAGAGGGAGGGGAGGGGATCAGCCCCAGCATTTT
TRBV18	-	TRBJ1-2	-	CASSPSIGEKANYGYTF	TGTGCCAGCTCACCAAGTATTGGGGAGAAAGCTAACTATGGCTACACCTTC
TRBV27	-	TRBJ2-7	TRBD2	CASSLTSGSINEQYF	TGTGCCAGCAGTCTAACTAGCGGGAGTATCAACGAGCAGTACTTC
TRBV6-1	-	TRBJ2-7	TRBD1	CASSDGTGAYEQYF	TGTGCCAGCAGTGACGGGACAGGGGCCTACGAGCAGTACTTC
TRBV15	-	TRBJ2-2	-	CATSVSGETGELFF	TGTGCCACCAGCGTCTCCGGGGAAACCGGGGAGCTGTTTTTT
TRBV27	once	TRBJ2-5	TRBD1	CASSFTGGETQYF	TGTGCCAGCAGTTTTACAGGGGGAGAGACCCAGTACTTC
TRBV7-2	-	TRBJ2-3	TRBD2	CASSLRGLAGERYTQYF	TGTGCCAGCAGCTTACGAGGGCTAGCGGGAGAGAGGTATACGCAGTATTTT
TRBV9	-	TRBJ2-2	TRBD1	CASSVETGLEGELFF	TGTGCCAGCAGCGTCGAGACAGGGCTCGAGGGGGAGCTGTTTTTT
TRBV5-1	-	TRBJ1-1	-	CASSLDTQANTEAFF	TGCGCCAGCAGCCTTGACACGCAAGCCAACACTGAAGCTTTCTTT
TRBV7-9	-	TRBJ2-1	TRBD2	CASGRGSLAGVNNEQFF	TGTGCCAGCGGACGTGGGTCACTAGCGGGAGTCAACAATGAGCAGTTCTTC
TRBV30	-	TRBJ2-7	TRBD2	CAWARGAYEQYF	TGTGCCTGGGCGCGGGGGGCCTACGAGCAGTACTTC
TRBV29-1	-	TRBJ1-1	-	CSVSRGTEAFF	TGCAGCGTTAGCAGGGGCACTGAAGCTTTCTTT
TRBV6-1	-	TRBJ1-4	-	CASSEGGTNEKLFF	TGTGCCAGCAGTGAGGGGGGAACCAATGAAAAACTGTTTTTT
TRBV11-3	-	TRBJ2-2	TRBD1	CASSFGTGNTGELFF	TGTGCCAGCAGCTTCGGGACAGGGAATACCGGGGAGCTGTTTTTT
TRBV19	many	TRBJ2-1	TRBD2	CASSIRTSGRNEQFF	TGTGCCAGTAGTATCCGGACTAGCGGGCGCAATGAGCAGTTCTTC
TRBV30	-	TRBJ2-1	TRBD2	CAWRETSASSYNEQFF	TGTGCCTGGAGGGAGACTAGCGCAAGCTCCTACAATGAGCAGTTCTTC
TRBV9	few	TRBJ2-5	TRBD2	CASSVGAGVQETQYF	TGTGCCAGCAGCGTAGGGGCGGGAGTACAAGAGACCCAGTACTTC
TRBV6-5	-	TRBJ2-1	-	CASLAPYNEQFF	TGTGCCAGCCTAGCCCCCTACAATGAGCAGTTCTTC